This TCR beta chain was sequenced during a study of T cell responses to AZD1222 COVID-19 vaccine. Whole-study results and caveats: Females outnumbered males among donors, who were mostly white British; clonal diversity was possibly underestimated. Distributed over spike, vaccine-associated CD4 TCRs predominated at 160-218 and 743-854.

Sequenced by immunoSEQ multiplex PCR; TCRdb stores in-frame clones only, minus some. The data contain over 110,000 clones, about nine tenths of them singletons. A note on this clone: Antigen: not known.

The ends were cut back, 6 bases at V and 0 bases at J, with 13 bases in the middle. The CDR3 is 15 residues long. Germline V lookup: CDR1 WSHSY, CDR2 SAAADI. The chain uses TRBV10-2 and TRBJ2-3, with TRBD2 as a possible D gene (6 bases). This sequence was found in an adult who received the AZD1222 COVID-19 vaccine. Source: peripheral blood, taken 28 days after the second AZD1222 dose. This chain's CDR3 is CASRPDSGSTDTQYF. CDR3 nucleotides: TGCGCCAGCAGGCCTGATAGCGGAAGCACAGATACGCAGTATTTT.